The TCR beta chain under discussion was sequenced for a study of T cell responses to AZD1222 COVID-19 vaccine. Study-wide findings and caveats: Repertoire sampling occurred only after the peak T cell response. Reportedly, nearly half of unique spike TCRs recognized epitopes outside B.1.351/B.1.1.7 mutations. Among the donors, most were white British and more were female, and clonal diversity was possibly underestimated.

The assay was immunoSEQ multiplex PCR, and TCRdb's table has in-frame clones only and misses some. The top ten hold 7.7% of the sample, which has 95,000 to 150,000 clones, about nine tenths seen once. Per germline, CDR1 SGHVS and CDR2 FQNEAQ. Trimming removed 5 bases at V and 1 base at J, with 9 bases between. This CDR3 spans 13 amino acids. In regard to this clone: Its antigen is as yet unknown.

The chain is built from TRBV7-8 and TRBJ2-7, with D possibly being TRBD1 (6 bases). The sample here was peripheral blood, taken on day 0 of AZD1222 vaccination. The TCR was taken from an adult in good health. DNA of the CDR3: TGTGCCAGCAGCAGACAGGAATCCTACGAGCAGTACTTC. It yields the protein CASSRQESYEQYF.